One sample yielded the 32 T cell receptor beta chains listed below, sequenced in a study of blood T cell repertoires in COVID-19. The protocol was immunoSEQ multiplex PCR, while the TCRdb copy is restricted to in-frame clones and leaves out a portion. The data hold approximately 110,000 clones, with less than 85% observed a single time. The sample taken for sequencing was peripheral blood. Receptors originate from a human donor with acute or convalescent COVID-19. The donor label of this sample is uncertain.

V gene TRBV23-1 combines with J gene TRBJ2-2; the D gene is possibly TRBD1 (5 bases). TRBV23-1 has ORF status, its function being uncertain. V was trimmed by 0 bases and J by 1 base, leaving 6 bases between them. The CDR3 extends over 15 amino acids. The DNA of the CDR3 is TGCGCCAGCAGTCAATCCCAGGGGAACACCGGGGAGCTGTTTTTT. Protein sequence: CASSQSQGNTGELFF.

The table lists this clone with a few counts. The rearrangement links TRBV11-2 to TRBJ1-2; unclear D gene. CDR1 is SGHAT and CDR2 is FQNNGV in the germline V gene. This CDR3 contains 12 residues. The germline V and J ends were trimmed by 0 bases and 6 bases, with 5 bases remaining between them. CDR3 bases: TGTGCCAGCAGCTTAGAACAGAATGGCTACACCTTC. Amino acids: CASSLEQNGYTF. Drawing the rest from reference TRBV11-2 and TRBJ1-2, the complete variable domain is EAGVAQSPRYKIIEKRQSVAFWCNPISGHATLYWYQQILGQGPKLLIQFQNNGVVDDSQLPKDRFSAERLKGVDSTLKIQPAKLEDSAVYLCASSLEQNGYTFGSGTRLTVV.

The V and J genes are TRBV10-3 and TRBJ2-3; the match to TRBD1 covers 8 bases. The CDR3 runs 17 residues. Germline loops: CDR1 ENHRY, CDR2 SYGVKD. V was clipped by 2 bases and J by 5 bases; unmatched bases: 12. The CDR3 DNA sequence: TGTGCCATCAGTGAGACTCTGACAGGGGCCAAAGGAGATACGCAGTATTTT. Its protein product is CAISETLTGAKGDTQYF.

The V call is TRBV19, the J call TRBJ1-6; no firm D call. Germline V gene lookup returns CDR1 LNHDA and CDR2 SQIVND (reference sequence). CDR3 size: 14 residues. Trimming removed 6 bases from V and 7 bases from J, with 13 bases in between. In DNA, the CDR3 is TGTGCCAGTAGGGACGCGGGCGGCAATTCACCCCTCCACTTT. As protein: CASRDAGGNSPLHF.

The chain couples TRBV3-1 (or the pseudogene TRBV3-2) to TRBJ1-5; no definite D call. The ends were cut back, 0 bases at V and 0 bases at J, with 6 bases in the middle. The CDR3 loop spans 15 amino acids. Germline-derived CDR1 and CDR2 are LGHDT and YNNKEL (reference sequence). The CDR3 sequence is CASSQDRFSNQPQHF. The CDR3 DNA is TGTGCCAGCAGCCAAGACAGATTTAGCAATCAGCCCCAGCATTTT.

The CDR3 DNA sequence: TGCGCCAGCAGCCGAGGGCCCCACTATGGCTACACCTTC. It encodes CASSRGPHYGYTF. The chain is built from TRBV5-1 and TRBJ1-2, with D uncertain. This CDR3 region has 13 residues. The V gene's germline CDR1 is SGHRS and CDR2 YFSETQ. Trimming removed 4 bases from V and 3 bases from J, with 10 bases in between.

The chain combines TRBV6-6 with TRBJ1-6, with 11 bases identical to TRBD1. The germline V gene encodes CDR1 MNHNY and CDR2 SVGAGI (reference sequence). V trimming: 2 bases; J trimming: 9 bases; junction bases outside the gene matches: 3. The CDR3 length is 15 residues. The CDR3 nucleotides read TGTGCCAGCAGTTACGAGGGGACAGGGGGTTCACCCCTCCACTTT. As protein: CASSYEGTGGSPLHF.

This clone was observed once. The gene calls are TRBV6-5 and TRBJ2-1; 7 bases agree with TRBD1. The CDR3 has 14 amino acids. CDR1 and CDR2 from the germline V gene are MNHEY and SVGAGI. Germline trimming cut 7 bases from V and 4 bases from J; bases unmatched to any gene: 7. The CDR3 DNA sequence: TGTGCCAGCACATCCCCGACAGGGTACAATGAGCAGTTCTTC. It translates to CASTSPTGYNEQFF.

V is TRBV5-6 and J is TRBJ1-4; 7 positions agree with TRBD1. The J segment lost 5 bases and the V segment lost 2 bases, leaving 3 bases of the junction unmatched. The length of the CDR3 is 14 residues. CDR1 SGHDT and CDR2 YYEEEE come from the germline V gene. The CDR3 loop reads CASSLGTVNEKLFF. The CDR3 DNA reads as TGTGCCAGCAGCTTAGGGACAGTGAATGAAAAACTGTTTTTT.

J is TRBJ2-1 and V is TRBV4-1; TRBD2 aligns across 8 bases. The CDR3 contains 15 residues. Germline V gives CDR1 MGHRA, CDR2 YSYEKL. The V and J ends lost 8 bases and 5 bases, in that order; junction bases with no gene match: 11. The CDR3 loop is CASGRRGGTDNEQFF. In DNA form, the CDR3 reads TGCGCCAGCGGCCGACGGGGGGGCACCGACAATGAGCAGTTCTTC.

The V gene is TRBV3-1 (or the pseudogene TRBV3-2), the J gene TRBJ1-1; 7 bases line up with TRBD1. Germline-derived CDR1 and CDR2 are LGHDT and YNNKEL (reference sequence). V was pared by 2 bases and J by 7 bases, with 7 bases of the junction left unmatched. The CDR3 has 14 amino acids. CDR3 in amino acids: CASSQRQGEGEAFF. The CDR3 region has the DNA TGTGCCAGCAGCCAACGACAGGGAGAGGGTGAAGCTTTCTTT.

This clone was seen repeatedly, ten times or more. The V call is TRBV28, the J call TRBJ2-5, with 8 bases lining up with TRBD2. V trimming: 5 bases; J trimming: 1 base; junction bases outside the gene matches: 3. The CDR3 sequence is 14 residues long. From germline, CDR1 is MDHEN and CDR2 SYDVKM. The CDR3 DNA reads as TGTGCCAGCAGTACGGGGACTAGCCAAGAGACCCAGTACTTC. Residues: CASSTGTSQETQYF.

This rearrangement joins TRBV28 to TRBJ1-4; 10 bases align to TRBD1. CDR1 is MDHEN and CDR2 is SYDVKM in the germline V gene. V was pared by 3 bases and J by 6 bases, with 4 bases of the junction left unmatched. CDR3 length: 15 amino acids. The CDR3 loop reads CASSFTGTGDEKLFF. The CDR3 coding sequence is TGTGCCAGCAGTTTTACCGGGACAGGGGATGAAAAACTGTTTTTT.

The V and J genes are TRBV18 and TRBJ2-2; no reliable D call. CDR1 and CDR2 (germline): KGHSH, LQKENI. V lost 2 bases to trimming and J lost 2 bases, with 9 bases between them. CDR3 length: 15 amino acids. As DNA, the CDR3 is TGTGCCAGCTCACCAGGCAATACAAACACCGGGGAGCTGTTTTTT. Translating it yields CASSPGNTNTGELFF.

This clone was detected ten times or more. The chain recombines TRBV7-6 with TRBJ1-3, with D uncertain. CDR3 size: 16 residues. V gave up 3 bases and J gave up 0 bases, with 12 bases separating them. Germline V gives CDR1 SGHVS, CDR2 FNYEAQ. CDR3 in DNA: TGTGCCAGCAGCTTGGGCTCCTTCCGCTCTGGAAACACCATATATTTT. Its protein product is CASSLGSFRSGNTIYF.

V gene TRBV6-5 combines with J gene TRBJ1-1, with 9 positions matching TRBD1. V was pared by 6 bases and J by 11 bases, with 10 bases of the junction left unmatched. The CDR3 length is 13 residues. Germline V CDR1 and CDR2: MNHEY, SVGAGI. The CDR3 DNA reads TGTGCCAGCAGAACCGGGACAGGGAGGGGTGCTTTCTTT. It codes for CASRTGTGRGAFF.

This clone was observed a handful of times. This chain links TRBV5-6 with TRBJ1-1, with 10 bases identical to TRBD1. V shed 5 bases, J shed 3 bases, and the junction held 13 bases outside the gene matches. From germline, CDR1 is SGHDT and CDR2 YYEEEE. The CDR3 is 17 amino acids. This chain's CDR3 is CASSRSMDRGRDTEAFF. As DNA, the CDR3 is TGTGCCAGCAGTCGTTCCATGGACAGGGGGAGGGACACTGAAGCTTTCTTT.

The CDR3 spells CASSEGGGGELFF. The DNA of the CDR3 is TGTGCCAGCAGTGAAGGAGGAGGCGGGGAGCTGTTTTTT. This chain connects TRBV6-1 to TRBJ2-2, with a weak D call TRBD2 (5 bases). V was clipped by 1 base and J by 7 bases, with 7 bases between them. CDR3 size: 13 residues. Germline V gives CDR1 MNHNS, CDR2 SASEGT.

This clone was seen more than once but under ten times. V is TRBV5-6 and J is TRBJ2-1, with D possibly TRBD1 on 5 matching bases. CDR3 size: 14 residues. V lost 3 bases and J 4 bases, leaving 11 bases between the germline ends. CDR1 and CDR2 (germline): SGHDT, YYEEEE. CDR3 DNA: TGTGCCAGCAGCTGGCCGGACACATACAATGAGCAGTTCTTC. This sequence encodes CASSWPDTYNEQFF.

V gene TRBV6-5 combines with J gene TRBJ1-1, with a weak D call TRBD1 (5 bases). This CDR3 comprises 11 residues. V gave up 7 bases and J gave up 6 bases, with 9 bases separating them. Germline CDR1 is MNHEY and CDR2 is SVGAGI. CDR3 amino acids: CASKTGAEAFF. CDR3 DNA sequence: TGTGCCAGCAAAACGGGGGCTGAAGCTTTCTTT.

The V gene is TRBV5-1, the J gene TRBJ2-3; 8 positions match TRBD2. The CDR3 is made up of 16 amino acids. Germline values: CDR1 SGHRS, CDR2 YFSETQ. Germline trimming cut 2 bases from V and 0 bases from J; bases unmatched to any gene: 5. CDR3 region: CASSLLSGASTDTQYF. The CDR3 DNA reads TGCGCCAGCAGCTTACTTAGCGGGGCTAGCACAGATACGCAGTATTTT.

This sequence joins TRBV2 and TRBJ1-2; D remains unclear. The ends were cut back, 6 bases at V and 5 bases at J, with 13 bases in the middle. CDR1 is SNHLY, CDR2 FYNNEI, per germline. CDR3 length equals 13 residues. As DNA, the CDR3 is TGTGCCAGCAGGGAGGGTAACGGGTATGGCTACACCTTC. It translates to CASREGNGYGYTF.

This clone appeared a few times. V is TRBV18 and J is TRBJ1-2; 9 bases agree with TRBD1. V shed 4 bases, J shed 4 bases, and the junction held 7 bases outside the gene matches. This CDR3 contains 15 residues. Germline V gene sequence: CDR1 KGHSH, CDR2 LQKENI. The CDR3 here is CASSQDRGLGYGYTF. CDR3 DNA: TGTGCCAGCTCACAGGACAGGGGCCTTGGCTATGGCTACACCTTC.

CDR3 DNA: TGTGCCAGCAGGCGGCTTGGTGAAAAACTGTTTTTT. Its translation is CASRRLGEKLFF. The chain combines TRBV12-3 or TRBV12-4 with TRBJ1-4; D gene uncertain. Deletions cut 6 bases from V and 7 bases from J, with 9 bases between. The CDR3 has 12 amino acids.

There are a few counts of this clone. The chain carries TRBV5-1 and TRBJ2-3; TRBD2 aligns across 12 bases. The trim removed 3 bases at V and 6 bases at J, leaving 5 bases unmatched. In germline, CDR1 is SGHRS, CDR2 YFSETQ. The CDR3 sequence is 15 residues long. The CDR3 is CASSSLAGGADTQYF. The CDR3 bases are TGCGCCAGCAGCTCCCTAGCGGGGGGGGCGGATACGCAGTATTTT. Drawing the rest from reference TRBV5-1 and TRBJ2-3, the complete variable domain is KAGVTQTPRYLIKTRGQQVTLSCSPISGHRSVSWYQQTPGQGLQFLFEYFSETQRNKGNFPGRFSGRQFSNSRSEMNVSTLELGDSALYLCASSSLAGGADTQYFGPGTRLTVL.

The CDR3 region has the DNA TGTGCCAGCAGCTTAAGGACAGGGGACACTGAAGCTTTCTTT. As protein: CASSLRTGDTEAFF. V and J are TRBV7-9 and TRBJ1-1; 9 bases are a match to TRBD1. The CDR3 contains 14 residues. Trimming cost V 2 bases and J 3 bases; bases outside gene matches: 1. Looked up from germline, CDR1 is SEHNR and CDR2 is FQNEAQ (reference sequence).

The J gene is TRBJ2-3, the V gene TRBV27; possibly TRBD1 for D (6 bases). Germline CDR1 MNHEY, CDR2 SMNVEV (reference sequence). Between the trimmed V and J ends, which lost 0 bases and 0 bases, there was a span of 19 bases. The CDR3 is 19 residues long. The CDR3 coding sequence is TGTGCCAGCAGTTTATCGAACCCCCCGACAGGCCCAAGCACAGATACGCAGTATTTT. Protein: CASSLSNPPTGPSTDTQYF.

This chain's CDR3 is CASSSTGTAYNEQFF. DNA for the CDR3: TGTGCCAGCAGCTCAACCGGGACAGCCTACAATGAGCAGTTCTTC. The chain carries TRBV7-2 and TRBJ2-1; 7 nucleotides match TRBD1. This CDR3 contains 15 residues. Germline CDR1 and CDR2: SGHTA and FQGNSA. The trim removed 4 bases at V and 2 bases at J, leaving 5 bases unmatched.

This clone was observed once. The V gene is TRBV18, the J gene TRBJ1-3; D is unresolved. Trimming shortened V by 1 base and J by 2 bases, and 18 bases separated the two germline ends. Germline CDR1 KGHSH, CDR2 LQKENI. This CDR3 region has 18 residues. DNA of the CDR3: TGTGCCAGCTCACCACTGTTCGAGAGGGTCGTAACTGGAAACACCATATATTTT. Protein product: CASSPLFERVVTGNTIYF.

The V and J genes are TRBV19 and TRBJ1-3; D is ambiguous. This CDR3 has 16 amino acids. Germline values: CDR1 LNHDA, CDR2 SQIVND (reference sequence). Trimming left V 7 bases short and J 2 bases short, with 18 bases between. The CDR3 loop reads CASTTGPSGTGNTIYF. The CDR3 DNA sequence: TGTGCCAGTACCACCGGGCCCTCGGGGACTGGAAACACCATATATTTT.

In its sample, this clone was seen many times. The J gene is TRBJ1-5, the V gene TRBV19, with D unresolved. This CDR3 is 13 amino acids long. Germline values: CDR1 LNHDA, CDR2 SQIVND (reference sequence). Trimming took off 7 bases at V and 6 bases at J, with 13 bases between the two ends. The CDR3 coding sequence is TGTGCCAGTACCCCCAGTGGCCCTCAGCCCCAGCATTTT. It is translated as CASTPSGPQPQHF.

The rearrangement links TRBV7-9 to TRBJ2-1, with D tentatively TRBD1 (5 bases). Trimming removed 5 bases at V and 8 bases at J, with 13 bases between. The CDR3 has 13 residues. Germline-derived CDR1 and CDR2 are SEHNR and FQNEAQ (reference sequence). CDR3 amino acids: CASSQGASDEQFF. Written as DNA, the CDR3 is TGTGCCAGCAGCCAAGGGGCCAGTGATGAGCAGTTCTTC.